A selection of T cell receptor beta chains follows, all from one sample in a study of blood T cell repertoires in COVID-19. TCRdb's copy holds only in-frame clones and misses some; the assay was immunoSEQ multiplex PCR. The sample lists over 150,000 clones; about 75% were seen once. The specimen sequenced was peripheral blood. All receptors come from an older woman with acute or convalescent COVID-19. Both conserved end residues are part of each CDR3. D genes are given only for firm matches. Clone size, where shown, is once, few, many, or a class for clones that have expanded.

clone_size d_call j_call v_call cdr3_aa cdr3_nt
- TRBD1 TRBJ2-1 TRBV30 CAWKYGTVYNEQFF TGTGCCTGGAAATACGGGACAGTCTACAATGAGCAGTTCTTC
- - TRBJ1-3 TRBV4-1 CASSQDGGAPLSGNTIYF TGCGCCAGCAGCCAAGACGGGGGAGCTCCCCTCTCTGGAAACACCATATATTTT
- - TRBJ1-6 TRBV3-1/TRBV3-2 CASSYGGTYNSPLHF TGTGCCAGCTCCTACGGGGGAACCTATAATTCACCCCTCCACTTT
- - TRBJ2-5 TRBV3-1/TRBV3-2 CASSPSGETQYF TGTGCCAGCAGCCCCTCCGGGGAGACCCAGTACTTC
- TRBD1 TRBJ1-6 TRBV27 CASSFLTGGESPLHF TGTGCCAGCAGTTTCCTGACAGGGGGCGAATCACCCCTCCACTTT
- - TRBJ1-1 TRBV20-1 CSATSGGEAFF TGCAGTGCCACTTCGGGAGGGGAAGCTTTCTTT
- TRBD2 TRBJ2-5 TRBV3-1/TRBV3-2 CAAAPGLAGVETQYF TGTGCCGCTGCACCGGGACTAGCGGGAGTAGAGACCCAGTACTTC
once - TRBJ2-2 TRBV5-1 CASSLQLNTGELFF TGCGCCAGCAGCTTACAGTTAAACACCGGGGAGCTGTTTTTT
few TRBD2 TRBJ2-7 TRBV9 CASREGREIVEQYF TGTGCCAGCAGGGAGGGGAGGGAAATCGTCGAGCAGTACTTC
- TRBD1 TRBJ1-5 TRBV2 CASGTAYQPQHF TGTGCCAGCGGGACAGCATATCAGCCCCAGCATTTT
- TRBD1 TRBJ1-3 TRBV7-8 CASSVGTASGNTIYF TGTGCCAGCAGCGTCGGGACAGCCTCTGGAAACACCATATATTTT
once TRBD2 TRBJ2-2 TRBV5-4 CASMRGGGSSGELFF TGTGCCAGCATGCGCGGGGGAGGAAGTTCCGGGGAGCTGTTTTTT
- - TRBJ1-5 TRBV6-6 CASSPLGIRQEPNQPQHF TGTGCCAGCAGTCCACTGGGGATTAGACAGGAACCCAATCAGCCCCAGCATTTT
- TRBD2 TRBJ2-5 TRBV27 CASSPSPGGSSETQYF TGTGCCAGCAGTCCTTCCCCGGGAGGGAGTTCCGAGACCCAGTACTTC
- TRBD2 TRBJ2-7 TRBV7-2 CASSPPGLAGGEQYF TGTGCCAGCAGCCCTCCGGGACTAGCGGGAGGCGAGCAGTACTTC
- TRBD1 TRBJ1-1 TRBV27 CASSQTGTGGRTEAFF TGTGCCAGCAGCCAAACCGGGACAGGGGGTCGTACTGAAGCTTTCTTT
- - TRBJ1-4 TRBV7-9 CASSSLNGWNEKLFF TGTGCCAGCAGCTCTTTGAACGGGTGGAATGAAAAACTGTTTTTT
- TRBD2 TRBJ2-7 TRBV7-9 CASSLKGGRAGEQYF TGTGCCAGCAGCTTAAAAGGCGGGAGGGCCGGTGAGCAGTACTTC
few - TRBJ2-5 TRBV5-4 CASSLRGGETQYF TGTGCCAGCAGCTTGAGGGGCGGAGAGACCCAGTACTTC
- - TRBJ2-5 TRBV27 CASSLGGDETQYF TGTGCCAGCAGTTTGGGGGGTGACGAGACCCAGTACTTC
- TRBD1 TRBJ2-1 TRBV5-1 CASRPRTGGAEQFF TGCGCCAGCAGACCAAGGACAGGGGGGGCTGAGCAGTTCTTC
- - TRBJ1-1 TRBV30 CAWDLGPAGAEAFF TGTGCCTGGGACCTTGGTCCGGCGGGGGCTGAAGCTTTCTTT
- - TRBJ1-2 TRBV30 CAWSLGQNYGYTF TGTGCCTGGAGTTTGGGCCAGAACTATGGCTACACCTTC
- - TRBJ1-2 TRBV5-1 CASSLVGSDLYGYTF TGCGCCAGCAGCTTGGTAGGCTCGGACTTATATGGCTACACCTTC
- TRBD1 TRBJ1-1 TRBV19 CASTPGQGGTEAFF TGTGCCAGTACCCCGGGACAGGGAGGCACTGAAGCTTTCTTT
- TRBD2 TRBJ2-7 TRBV3-1/TRBV3-2 CASSLTITSGTYEQYF TGTGCCAGCAGCCTTACTATAACTAGCGGGACCTACGAGCAGTACTTC
once TRBD2 TRBJ2-3 TRBV20-1 CSASFWGAGGSVSSTDTQYF TGCAGTGCCAGTTTTTGGGGGGCGGGAGGGTCCGTTTCAAGCACAGATACGCAGTATTTT
- - TRBJ2-3 TRBV11-3 CASSLTDTQYF TGTGCCAGCAGCCTCACAGATACGCAGTATTTT
- - TRBJ1-5 TRBV10-3 CAISPFYLENRYSNQPQHF TGTGCCATCAGTCCATTTTACCTAGAGAACCGGTATAGCAATCAGCCCCAGCATTTT
- - TRBJ2-3 TRBV6-1 CASSENRITTGTDTQYF TGTGCCAGCAGTGAAAACCGAATAACGACAGGCACAGATACGCAGTATTTT
- - TRBJ1-5 TRBV3-1/TRBV3-2 CASSPPGAAQPQHF TGTGCCAGCAGCCCGCCTGGGGCAGCGCAGCCCCAGCATTTT
- - TRBJ1-2 TRBV11-2 CASSLAGVHGYTF TGTGCCAGCAGCTTGGCGGGGGTCCATGGCTACACCTTC
- TRBD2 TRBJ2-6 TRBV7-6 CASSSGLAGYSGANVLTF TGTGCCAGCAGTTCTGGACTAGCGGGGTACTCTGGGGCCAACGTCCTGACTTTC
- - TRBJ2-7 TRBV2 CASRPDSYEQYF TGTGCCAGCAGACCTGACAGCTACGAGCAGTACTTC
- - TRBJ1-6 TRBV19 CASSIAGNSPLHF TGTGCCAGTAGTATAGCCGGGAATTCACCCCTCCACTTT
- TRBD1 TRBJ1-4 TRBV10-2 CASRQTGEDEKLFF TGCGCCAGCAGGCAGACAGGGGAGGATGAAAAACTGTTTTTT
- TRBD1 TRBJ2-1 TRBV10-3 CAISDFGTGTNNEQFF TGTGCCATCAGTGATTTTGGGACAGGGACGAACAATGAGCAGTTCTTC
- - TRBJ1-2 TRBV19 CASSLWSGYTF TGTGCCAGTAGCCTGTGGAGTGGCTACACCTTC
- - TRBJ2-3 TRBV20-1 CSASGGPLPDTQYF TGCAGTGCTAGTGGGGGCCCCCTGCCAGATACGCAGTATTTT
- TRBD1 TRBJ1-2 TRBV11-2 CASSSTGAYGYTF TGTGCCAGCAGTTCGACAGGGGCCTATGGCTACACCTTC
- TRBD1 TRBJ2-7 TRBV7-8 CASSFGQGSQYF TGTGCCAGCAGCTTCGGACAGGGCTCGCAGTACTTC
- TRBD1 TRBJ2-3 TRBV15 CATSRTEQGWKEDTQYF TGTGCCACCAGCAGAACTGAACAGGGGTGGAAAGAAGATACGCAGTATTTT
- - TRBJ1-1 TRBV12-3/TRBV12-4 CASRRGGNTEAFF TGTGCCAGCAGACGAGGGGGGAACACTGAAGCTTTCTTT
- TRBD1 TRBJ2-1 TRBV2 CASSVVGTGDFNEQFF TGTGCCAGCAGTGTTGTGGGGACAGGAGATTTCAATGAGCAGTTCTTC
many - TRBJ2-7 TRBV5-1 CASSLEGVISHEQYF TGCGCCAGCAGCTTGGAGGGAGTCATATCCCACGAGCAGTACTTC
- - TRBJ2-1 TRBV7-9 CASSLGVGGNNEQFF TGTGCCAGCAGCTTAGGGGTAGGCGGGAACAATGAGCAGTTCTTC
- - TRBJ1-6 TRBV5-1 CASRINNSPLHF TGCGCCAGCAGAATAAATAATTCACCCCTCCACTTT
- - TRBJ1-6 TRBV5-8 CASSLSWSSYNSPLHF TGTGCCAGCAGCTTGAGCTGGAGCTCCTATAATTCACCCCTCCACTTT
- TRBD1 TRBJ2-5 TRBV19 CASSWTGGRQETQYF TGTGCCAGTAGTTGGACAGGGGGGAGGCAAGAGACCCAGTACTTC
few - TRBJ2-2 TRBV5-1 CASSVTVTGELFF TGCGCCAGCAGCGTAACAGTCACCGGGGAGCTGTTTTTT
- TRBD2 TRBJ2-4 TRBV4-2 CASSQDWLSGENIQYF TGTGCCAGCAGCCAAGATTGGTTGAGCGGGGAAAACATTCAGTACTTC
once TRBD1 TRBJ2-5 TRBV24-1 CATSGTGDQETQYF TGTGCCACCAGCGGAACAGGGGACCAAGAGACCCAGTACTTC
- TRBD2 TRBJ2-1 TRBV15 CATSRDPPGGGPNEQFF TGTGCCACCAGCAGAGATCCCCCGGGAGGGGGGCCCAATGAGCAGTTCTTC